This is a list of T cell receptor beta chains from one sample in a study of T cell responses to AZD1222 COVID-19 vaccine. The repertoire was sequenced with immunoSEQ multiplex PCR; TCRdb's copy has only in-frame clones and lacks some. The sample includes about 200,000 clones, about 93% of them seen just once. The specimen was peripheral blood, collected on day 0 of MenACWY control vaccination. All receptors come from an adult in good health. The CDR3 runs from the conserved cysteine through the conserved F or W. D genes are given only for firm matches. Not all rows give a size; the values are once, few, many and, for expanded clones, a class.

d_call j_call v_call clone_size cdr3_aa cdr3_nt
TRBD1 TRBJ1-4 TRBV5-6 NA CASSLRTGGSEKLFF TGTGCCAGCAGCCTCCGGACAGGGGGTAGCGAAAAACTGTTTTTT
TRBD2 TRBJ2-6 TRBV5-1 NA CASSGREGLGANVLTF TGCGCCAGCAGCGGCCGGGAGGGACTAGGGGCCAACGTCCTGACTTTC
NA TRBJ1-1 TRBV29-1 NA CSVREGVVGEAFF TGCAGCGTGAGGGAGGGGGTGGTCGGTGAAGCTTTCTTT
NA TRBJ1-3 TRBV6-1 NA CASSEATASGNTIYF TGTGCCAGCAGTGAAGCTACGGCCTCTGGAAACACCATATATTTT
NA TRBJ2-1 TRBV19 NA CASIKPGGDEQFF TGTGCCAGTATCAAACCGGGGGGCGATGAGCAGTTCTTC
NA TRBJ1-5 TRBV30 NA CAWSVVASNQPQHF TGTGCCTGGAGTGTGGTGGCTAGCAATCAGCCCCAGCATTTT
NA TRBJ2-2 TRBV7-2 NA CASSSTWGTGELFF TGTGCCAGCAGCTCGACTTGGGGGACCGGGGAGCTGTTTTTT
NA TRBJ1-2 TRBV5-1 NA CASGGQGGNGYTF TGCGCCAGCGGGGGGCAGGGAGGTAATGGCTACACCTTC
NA TRBJ2-2 TRBV7-6 once CASSRTLANTGELFF TGTGCCAGCAGTCGGACACTCGCGAACACCGGGGAGCTGTTTTTT
NA TRBJ1-1 TRBV7-9 NA CASRNRVGAKAFF TGTGCCAGCAGAAATAGGGTCGGGGCTAAAGCTTTCTTT
NA TRBJ1-1 TRBV14 NA CASSPYFGEAFF TGTGCCAGCAGCCCGTACTTCGGGGAAGCTTTCTTT
TRBD1 TRBJ1-1 TRBV6-5 NA CASSYGTGGRTEAFF TGTGCCAGCAGTTACGGCACAGGGGGCAGAACTGAAGCTTTCTTT
TRBD1 TRBJ2-5 TRBV5-1 NA CASSFGQGQETQYF TGCGCCAGCAGCTTCGGACAGGGCCAAGAGACCCAGTACTTC
NA TRBJ1-1 TRBV5-1 NA CASSLADRRNTEAFF TGCGCCAGCAGCTTGGCCGACAGGAGGAACACTGAAGCTTTCTTT
TRBD2 TRBJ2-1 TRBV5-1 NA CASSITLAGPSYNEQFF TGCGCCAGCAGCATTACTCTAGCGGGGCCCTCCTACAATGAGCAGTTCTTC
NA TRBJ1-5 TRBV2 NA CASSDWGLSNQPQHF TGTGCCAGCAGTGACTGGGGACTAAGCAATCAGCCCCAGCATTTT
NA TRBJ1-5 TRBV6-5 NA CASMRTASNQPQHF TGTGCCAGCATGAGGACAGCTAGCAATCAGCCCCAGCATTTT
NA TRBJ1-1 TRBV4-2 NA CASSQGTSTGAEAFF TGTGCCAGCAGCCAAGGGACGTCCACGGGCGCTGAAGCTTTCTTT
NA TRBJ1-1 TRBV30 once CAWSGQGYNTEAFF TGTGCCTGGAGTGGCCAGGGGTACAACACTGAAGCTTTCTTT
NA TRBJ1-6 TRBV6-5 once CASSYSRDLDPLHF TGTGCCAGCAGTTACTCGAGGGACCTAGACCCCCTCCACTTT
TRBD1 TRBJ2-2 TRBV28 NA CASRPGTDTGELFF TGTGCCAGCAGGCCTGGGACAGACACCGGGGAGCTGTTTTTT
NA TRBJ2-1 TRBV7-2 NA CASSPGLGQFF TGTGCCAGCAGCCCGGGGCTTGGCCAGTTCTTC
NA TRBJ1-1 TRBV3-1/TRBV3-2 NA CASSPVGRGTTFF NA
TRBD1 TRBJ1-2 TRBV6-1 NA CASSRGQAYGYTF TGTGCCAGCAGCCGCGGACAGGCCTATGGCTACACCTTC
NA TRBJ2-1 TRBV30 NA CAWSESANEQFF TGTGCCTGGAGTGAATCGGCCAATGAGCAGTTCTTC
NA TRBJ2-7 TRBV27 NA CASSHADRTEQYF TGTGCCAGCAGCCACGCCGACAGGACCGAGCAGTACTTC